This TCR beta chain was captured by sequencing in a study of post-analysis software for immune sequencing data. Study results and limitations: Compared with controls, patients had more of about 5 TRBV segments, including TRBV5-6, TRBV5-1 and TRBV20-1.

Only a few counts were recorded for this clonotype. The antigen is undetermined. TCR beta cDNA libraries had unique molecular identifiers. TCRdb recomputed calls from the PCR reads with MiXCR, one row per CDR3 protein. The sample records about 540,000 distinct CDR3 sequences, less than 40% being singletons. V shed 1 base and J shed 3 bases, with 11 bases lying between them. CDR1 SEHNR and CDR2 FQNEAQ come from the germline V gene (reference sequence). This CDR3 contains 15 residues. The V gene is TRBV7-9, the J gene TRBJ2-3; D is undetermined. Sequenced: blood. This sequence originates from a girl aged 2 to 17 with multiple sclerosis. In DNA, the CDR3 is TGTGCCAGCAGCTTAGTATCGCTATCTACAGATACGCAGTATTTT. This translates into CASSLVSLSTDTQYF.